The rows below give T cell receptor beta chains drawn from one sample of a study of T cells after yellow fever vaccination. TCRdb fed the 5' RACE reads into MiXCR, producing one record per CDR3 protein. Of approximately 300,000 distinct CDR3 sequences listed, around 6.8% were seen once; the top ten hold 18%. The specimen was PBMCs, collected about 49 days after the first yellow fever vaccination. The source is a man aged 18 to 30 who received the YFV17D yellow fever vaccine. The CDR3 runs from the conserved cysteine through the conserved F or W. D genes are given only for firm matches. Clone size is stated in some rows and not others, as once, few, many or a class when expanded.

size	V	D	J	DNA	CDR3
-	TRBV5-1	TRBD1	TRBJ1-2	TGCGCCAGCAGCTTGTCGACAGGGAACTATGGCTACACCTTC	CASSLSTGNYGYTF
many	TRBV20-1	-	TRBJ2-1	TGCAGTGCGTACACGGGAGTCTACAATGAGCAGTTCTTC	CSAYTGVYNEQFF
few	TRBV12-3/TRBV12-4	-	TRBJ2-3	TGTGCCAGCACTTTGCTTTTTACAGATACGCAGTATTTT	CASTLLFTDTQYF
-	TRBV6-1	-	TRBJ2-7	TGTGCCAGCAGGACTGACAGTGCCCGATCCTACGAGCAGTACTTC	CASRTDSARSYEQYF
few	TRBV20-1	-	TRBJ2-3	TGCAGTGCTAGAGTTGCAGGGGGGAGATTGGATACGCAGTATTTT	CSARVAGGRLDTQYF
-	TRBV27	-	TRBJ1-6	TGTGCCAGCAGTTTATATGGGACTTATAATTCACCCCTCCACTTT	CASSLYGTYNSPLHF
-	TRBV10-2	-	TRBJ1-1	TGCGCCAGCGCGGATCAGGTCATGAACACTGAAGCTTTCTTT	CASADQVMNTEAFF
-	TRBV29-1	-	TRBJ2-3	TGCAGCGGACTTGGAACAGATACGCAGTATTTT	CSGLGTDTQYF
-	TRBV9	-	TRBJ2-7	TGTGCCAGCAGCGTAGAGGGGGGCGGCTCCTACGAGCAGTACTTC	CASSVEGGGSYEQYF
-	TRBV23-1	-	TRBJ2-7	TGCGCCAGCAGTCAATCCATCGACGGTAGCTCCTACGAGCAGTACTTC	CASSQSIDGSSYEQYF
many	TRBV7-2	TRBD1	TRBJ1-2	TGTGCCAGCAGCTTAGGGACAGGGGGCTATGGCTACACCTTC	CASSLGTGGYGYTF
-	TRBV7-9	-	TRBJ1-1	TGTGCCAGCAGCCCTCGGGGCCGCAGGGTGACTGAAGCTTTCTTT	CASSPRGRRVTEAFF
few	TRBV24-1	TRBD2	TRBJ2-1	TGTGCCACCAGTGATTCGCGACTAGCGATTTCGAATGAGCAGTTCTTC	CATSDSRLAISNEQFF
-	TRBV7-8	-	TRBJ2-3	TGTGCCAGCAGCTTAGCAATCAGGGGCACGCAGTATTTT	CASSLAIRGTQYF
few	TRBV7-9	TRBD1	TRBJ2-5	TGTGCCAGCAGCTCAGGACAGGTTCAAGAGACCCAGTACTTC	CASSSGQVQETQYF
-	TRBV5-1	-	TRBJ1-2	TGCGCCAGCAGCTTGGGTCTCTCTTCGAAGGATGGCTACACCTTC	CASSLGLSSKDGYTF
few	TRBV5-8	-	TRBJ2-1	TGTGCCAGCAGCTCGGCCCGAGGACTCTACAATGAGCAGTTCTTC	CASSSARGLYNEQFF
few	TRBV13	TRBD1	TRBJ1-1	TGTGCCAGCAGCCCCCCCCGGACAGGGAACACTGAAGCTTTCTTT	CASSPPRTGNTEAFF
-	TRBV12-3/TRBV12-4	TRBD1	TRBJ1-3	TGTGCCAGCAGCGGAGGGCAGGGGGTTTCTGGAAACACCATATATTTT	CASSGGQGVSGNTIYF
-	TRBV4-3	-	TRBJ1-1	TGCGCCAGCAGCGTACCAGGGATGAACACTGAAGCTTTCTTT	CASSVPGMNTEAFF
few	TRBV20-1	TRBD1	TRBJ1-2	TGCAGTGCTAGCCCAGGGGGCGGTAACTATGGCTACACCTTC	CSASPGGGNYGYTF
many	TRBV6-1	-	TRBJ2-3	TGTGCCACCTCCTCGGGGCAGAGCACAGATACGCAGTATTTT	CATSSGQSTDTQYF
few	TRBV5-6	-	TRBJ1-1	TGTGCCAGCAGCTTACTCGACTTTAGCACTGAAGCTTTCTTT	CASSLLDFSTEAFF
many	TRBV7-8	-	TRBJ1-6	TGTGCCAGCAGCCCGATAGGGACAAGTGATTCACCCCTCCACTTT	CASSPIGTSDSPLHF
-	TRBV29-1	TRBD1	TRBJ2-3	TGCAGCGTTGAAACTGACAGGGGGTTTTCAGATACGCAGTATTTT	CSVETDRGFSDTQYF
few	TRBV13	-	TRBJ1-1	TGTGCCAGCAGCTTGGGGTCCGGGGCTTTCTTT	CASSLGSGAFF
-	TRBV19	-	TRBJ1-2	TGTGCCAGTAGTATGGCCAGGAACTATGGCTACACCTTC	CASSMARNYGYTF
many	TRBV5-1	TRBD2	TRBJ2-3	TGCGCCAGCAGCTTGACTAGCGGGGACACAGATACGCAGTATTTT	CASSLTSGDTDTQYF
-	TRBV3-1	TRBD1	TRBJ1-2	TGTGCCAGCAGCTACCACAGGGGAACGAATGGCTACACCTTC	CASSYHRGTNGYTF
few	TRBV11-2	TRBD1	TRBJ2-2	TGTGCCAGCAGCTTCAACAGGGGGCGAAGCGGGGAGCTGTTTTTT	CASSFNRGRSGELFF
few	TRBV6-5	-	TRBJ2-3	TGTGCCAGCAGTTACTACCCTAGCACAGATACGCAGTATTTT	CASSYYPSTDTQYF
many	TRBV27	-	TRBJ1-1	TGTGCCAGCAGTTCCATAGTGGCGGGACGTCAGGAAGCTTTCTTT	CASSSIVAGRQEAFF
few	TRBV4-1	TRBD2	TRBJ2-1	TGCGCCAGCAGCCACCCGAGTGGGCGGGGGGACCATAACAATGAGCAGTTCTTC	CASSHPSGRGDHNNEQFF
few	TRBV7-2	-	TRBJ1-2	TGTGCCAGCCGTCGGTCGGGGATAGATGGCTACACCTTC	CASRRSGIDGYTF
many	TRBV10-3	TRBD1	TRBJ2-7	TGTGCCATCAGTGACGGGACAGCCATCTACGAGCAGTACTTC	CAISDGTAIYEQYF
many	TRBV12-3/TRBV12-4	-	TRBJ2-7	TGTGCCAGCAGTTTTCGAGGGGAGCAGTACTTC	CASSFRGEQYF
-	TRBV5-1	-	TRBJ1-5	TGCGCCAGCAGCTTCCAAGGGGATCAGCCCCAGCATTTT	CASSFQGDQPQHF
-	TRBV7-2	TRBD2	TRBJ2-3	TGTGCCAGCAGCTTTAGCGGGGGAACAGCAGATACGCAGTATTTT	CASSFSGGTADTQYF
many	TRBV12-3/TRBV12-4	-	TRBJ2-2	TGTGCCAGCAGGCCATGGTGGGACACCGGGGAGCTGTTTTTT	CASRPWWDTGELFF
few	TRBV10-3	-	TRBJ2-2	TGTGCCATCAGTGGGACCGCTCTGGGAACCGGGGAGCTGTTTTTT	CAISGTALGTGELFF
-	TRBV5-1	-	TRBJ1-2	TGCGCCAGCAGCTCTCAGGGGTATAACTATGGCTACACCTTC	CASSSQGYNYGYTF